The subject of this entry is one TCR beta chain. No antigen is known for it. Per-base qualities were not stored, and no clone one base away is much larger. Via the germline V gene (reference sequence), CDR1 is MNHEY and CDR2 SMNVEV. Spanning cysteine to phenylalanine, the CDR3 consists of 13 amino acids. Only the CDR3 DNA stays, 39 bases, in frame from base 1. V gives up 0 bases and J gives up 11 bases, and the segment between their germline ends measures 13 bases. The sample comes from a study of blood T cell repertoires in COVID-19 (dated by TCRdb to the early 2020s). Background for the entire study: Samples from collaborators originated in the United States, Italy and Spain and spanned both the acute and convalescent phases of COVID-19. The prospective study material was composed of cDNA or gDNA derived from T cells, B-cell-depleted T cells, or PBMCs. Samples came from the ongoing ImmuneRACE study (first 160 participants) plus 1,254 subjects from 6 global collaborators. Where available, HLA class I and class II types were obtained from metadata supplied by the sample provider rather than from assay-based typing. The repertoires were released in a freely available public database meant as a resource for research on the immune response to SARS-CoV-2. Nearly every sample came with metadata listing a de-identified subject ID, COVID-19 status, age in years and sex. Subjects who had been exposed to COVID-19, were actively infected with it, or had recovered from it provided the deeply sampled blood TCRbeta repertoires that made up the dataset.

Study-wide conclusions, independent of this receptor: The amount of clinical and demographic metadata varied by source and participant and was provided uncurated.

TCRbeta CDR3 regions were amplified from genomic DNA by means of the immunoSEQ Assay, a bias-controlled multiplex PCR. The authors' analysis ran thus. The number of nucleated cells in each sample was estimated by amplification of reference gene primers within the assay. To quantify the absolute abundance of each unique TCRbeta CDR3 rearrangement, sequence reads were collapsed and filtered. For each sample, productive Simpson clonality was calculated by taking the square root of Simpson's diversity index across productive rearrangements. The table was pulled from immuneACCESS by TCRdb, which kept in-frame rearrangements only. Such tables lose some clones; where checked, under half of the loss comes from unresolved V genes, and the rest has no known cause. Clone size and the V and J calls come from that table; the DNA yielded D and trimming. The sample has a few hundred thousand clones on record, roughly 90% of them singletons. Roughly 2.2% of the sample is in the top ten clones.

At one collaborating source in Seattle, patients were enrolled during active infection and were followed longitudinally through the course of disease. Collaborating institutions collected whole blood in K2EDTA tubes following their own protocols. For TCRbeta analysis, collaborators shipped samples as frozen whole blood, isolated PBMCs, or DNA extracted from either of those sample types. This chain is built from TRBV27 and TRBJ1-1; the D gene is not confidently resolved. Material for sequencing was peripheral blood. The TCR originated in a woman aged 60-75 years with COVID-19, enrolled during active disease. The CDR3 amino acid sequence is: CASSLSPTTQAFF. The nucleotide sequence is TGTGCCAGCAGTTTATCCCCCACCACCCAGGCTTTCTTT.